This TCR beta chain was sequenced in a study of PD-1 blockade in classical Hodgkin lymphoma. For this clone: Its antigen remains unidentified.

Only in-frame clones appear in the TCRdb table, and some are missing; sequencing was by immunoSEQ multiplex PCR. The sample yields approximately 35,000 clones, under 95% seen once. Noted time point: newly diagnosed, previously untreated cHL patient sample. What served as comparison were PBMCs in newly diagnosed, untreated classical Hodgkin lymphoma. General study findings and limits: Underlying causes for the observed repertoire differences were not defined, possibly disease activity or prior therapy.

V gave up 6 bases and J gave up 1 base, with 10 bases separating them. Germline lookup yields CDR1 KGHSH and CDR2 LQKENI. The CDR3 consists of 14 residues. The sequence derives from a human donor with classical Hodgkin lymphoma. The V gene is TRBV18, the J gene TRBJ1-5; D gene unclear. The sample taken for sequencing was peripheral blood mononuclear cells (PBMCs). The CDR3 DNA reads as TGTGCCAGCTCCCAAGGAGGGAGCAATCAGCCCCAGCATTTT. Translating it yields CASSQGGSNQPQHF. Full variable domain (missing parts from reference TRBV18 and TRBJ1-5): NAGVMQNPRHLVRRRGQEARLRCSPMKGHSHVYWYRQLPEEGLKFMVYLQKENIIDESGMPKERFSAEFPKEGPSILRIQQVVRGDSAAYFCASSQGGSNQPQHFGDGTRLSIL.